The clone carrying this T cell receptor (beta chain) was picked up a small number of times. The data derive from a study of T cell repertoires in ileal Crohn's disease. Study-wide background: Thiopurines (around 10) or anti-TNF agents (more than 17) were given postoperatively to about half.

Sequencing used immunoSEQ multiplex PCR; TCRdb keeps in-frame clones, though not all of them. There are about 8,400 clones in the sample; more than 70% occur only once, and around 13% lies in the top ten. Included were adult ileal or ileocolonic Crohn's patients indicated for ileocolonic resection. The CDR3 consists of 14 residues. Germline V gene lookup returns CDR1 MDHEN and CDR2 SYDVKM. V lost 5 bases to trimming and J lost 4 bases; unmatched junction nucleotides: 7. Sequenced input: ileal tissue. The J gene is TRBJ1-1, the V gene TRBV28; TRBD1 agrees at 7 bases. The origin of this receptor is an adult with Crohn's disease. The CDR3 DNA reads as TGTGCCAGCAGTCCGGGACAGATCTCCACTGAAGCTTTCTTT. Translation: CASSPGQISTEAFF.